The 12 T cell receptor beta chains given below trace back to one sample, sequenced in a study of T cell clonotyping in hematopoietic cell transplantation. The table came from immunoSEQ multiplex PCR; TCRdb's copy has only in-frame clones and leaves some out. Of roughly 30,000 clones in the sample, 92% are singletons; the top ten hold about 11%. The specimen comprised PBMCs, sampled 100 days after allogeneic stem cell transplant. The receptors were sampled from a female patient aged 50-59 years who had an allogeneic stem cell transplant from a related donor, so the T cells may come from the graft donor. Some clones in this sample may be carry-over from other donors' samples.

V and J are TRBV9 and TRBJ2-7, with 7 bases lining up with TRBD1. V lost 0 bases and J lost 2; bases outside the gene matches: 5. This CDR3 has 15 amino acids. Germline values: CDR1 SGDLS, CDR2 YYNGEE. CDR3 sequence: CASSVGWQGAYEQYF. The CDR3 nucleotides are TGTGCCAGCAGCGTAGGGTGGCAGGGGGCCTACGAGCAGTACTTC. Full variable domain (remainder filled in from reference TRBV9 and TRBJ2-7): DSGVTQTPKHLITATGQRVTLRCSPRSGDLSVYWYQQSLDQGLQFLIQYYNGEERAKGNILERFSAQQFPDLHSELNLSSLELGDSALYFCASSVGWQGAYEQYFGPGTRLTVT.

V gene TRBV11-2 combines with J gene TRBJ1-2, with 9 bases lining up with TRBD1. In germline, CDR1 is SGHAT, CDR2 FQNNGV. The junction had 0 bases not matched to a gene; V was cut back by 1 base and J by 3 bases. The CDR3 contains 14 residues. The CDR3 protein is CASSLGTGDYGYTF. The CDR3 DNA reads TGTGCCAGCAGCTTAGGGACAGGGGACTATGGCTACACCTTC.

This clone was seen more than once but under ten times. The rearrangement uses TRBV9 and TRBJ2-2, with a possible D match to TRBD2 (6 bases). V shed 4 bases and J shed 4 bases, with 11 bases lying between them. CDR1 is SGDLS and CDR2 is YYNGEE in the germline V gene. The CDR3 contains 14 residues. The CDR3 reads CASSPPTSTGELFF. The CDR3 coding sequence is TGTGCCAGCAGCCCGCCGACTAGCACCGGGGAGCTGTTTTTT.

The chain carries TRBV5-1 and TRBJ2-1; possible D gene TRBD2, 6 bases. CDR1 and CDR2 (germline): SGHRS, YFSETQ. CDR3 length: 16 residues. The V end lost 2 bases, the J end lost 4 bases, and 16 bases lay between the germline ends. The CDR3 reads CASSFDGGSAYNEQFF. The CDR3 DNA follows: TGCGCCAGCAGCTTTGACGGGGGATCGGCTTACAATGAGCAGTTCTTC.

The table lists this clone with a few counts. This chain connects TRBV7-8 to TRBJ2-2; D perhaps matches TRBD2 (6 bases). Trimming took 5 bases from V and 5 from J, leaving 18 bases between them. This CDR3 is 16 amino acids long. Germline lookup yields CDR1 SGHVS and CDR2 FQNEAQ. For the CDR3, the DNA is TGTGCCAGCAGCCCCTTTGGTAGGGGAGGTACCGGGGAGCTGTTTTTT. Encoded protein: CASSPFGRGGTGELFF.

The rearrangement links TRBV11-3 to TRBJ2-3, with D uncertain. Germline values: CDR1 SGHNT, CDR2 YENEEA. The CDR3 sequence is 14 residues long. Trimming removed 5 bases from V and 3 bases from J, with 12 bases in between. DNA for the CDR3: TGTGCCAGCAGCCCAACGGTATGGACAGATACGCAGTATTTT. It is translated as CASSPTVWTDTQYF.

J is TRBJ2-7 and V is TRBV2; the match to TRBD1 covers 9 bases. Germline V gene data show CDR1 as SNHLY and CDR2 as FYNNEI. V lost 5 bases, J lost 3 bases, and 8 bases stayed unmatched. This CDR3 region has 15 residues. The CDR3 is CASSQSGQGRYEQYF. CDR3 DNA sequence: TGTGCCAGCAGTCAATCCGGACAGGGGCGCTACGAGCAGTACTTC.

V and J are TRBV30 and TRBJ1-1; D unresolved. There are 11 residues in the CDR3. From germline, CDR1 is GTSNPN and CDR2 SVGIG (reference sequence). Between the trimmed V and J ends, which lost 1 base and 11 bases, there was a span of 11 bases. CDR3 sequence: CAWSGQSTAFF. DNA for the CDR3: TGTGCCTGGAGTGGTCAATCCACCGCTTTCTTT.

This rearrangement joins TRBV25-1 to TRBJ1-5, with D unresolved. V was shortened by 1 base and J by 10 bases, with 8 bases between the two germline ends. Germline V lookup: CDR1 MGHDK, CDR2 SYGVNS. The CDR3 consists of 12 residues. CDR3 nucleotide sequence: TGTGCCAGCAGTGAATCTGGGAGACCCCAGCATTTT. Its translation: CASSESGRPQHF.

The chain joins TRBV19 to TRBJ1-5; 7 bases fit TRBD1. The germline CDR1 and CDR2 sequences are LNHDA and SQIVND (reference sequence). Trimming cost V 6 bases and J 4 bases; bases outside gene matches: 12. The CDR3 length is 16 residues. CDR3 nucleotide sequence: TGTGCCAGTAGCGACACACTTAGGACAGGAAATCAGCCCCAGCATTTT. Amino acids: CASSDTLRTGNQPQHF.

V is TRBV2 and J is TRBJ1-4; 7 bases match TRBD1. CDR3 length equals 15 residues. Germline-derived CDR1 and CDR2 are SNHLY and FYNNEI. V trimming: 7 bases; J trimming: 4 bases; junction bases outside the gene matches: 9. The CDR3 DNA follows: TGTGCCAGCACTGGGGGACAGCTTAGTAATGAAAAACTGTTTTTT. This sequence encodes CASTGGQLSNEKLFF.

The V call is TRBV6-5, the J call TRBJ1-2; 8 nucleotides agree with TRBD1. CDR1 MNHEY and CDR2 SVGAGI come from the germline V gene. The junction had 8 bases not matched to a gene; V was cut back by 6 bases and J by 5 bases. The CDR3 sequence is 14 residues long. CDR3 loop: CASSPDRDVYGYTF. CDR3 bases: TGTGCCAGCAGCCCGGACAGGGACGTTTATGGCTACACCTTC.